The present T cell receptor (beta chain) was sequenced within a study of shared clonotypes between healthy human individuals. This CDR3 is built from 17 residues. Germline V gene data show CDR1 as LNHDA and CDR2 as SQIVND (reference sequence). Trimming removed 0 bases from V and 5 bases from J, with 19 bases in between. Clones were sequenced by immunoSEQ multiplex PCR, and TCRdb holds only the in-frame ones, with some missing. Of around 750,000 clones in the sample, roughly 70% were seen once. About this clone itself: The antigen is not known.

Study-level results: Approximately 5.4% of naive CD4 clonotypes were common to a handful of donors. Read depth was anticipated to influence clonotype sharing among donors.

Sequences were obtained from memory CD4+ T cells sorted from blood. Subset indicated: CD45RA-negative fraction. This receptor was obtained from a woman aged 25-40 years in good health. The J gene is TRBJ2-5, the V gene TRBV19; the D gene is possibly TRBD1 (7 bases). The CDR3 region is CASSIEARQGGFETQYF. For the CDR3, the DNA is TGTGCCAGTAGTATAGAGGCCCGACAGGGAGGATTCGAGACCCAGTACTTC.